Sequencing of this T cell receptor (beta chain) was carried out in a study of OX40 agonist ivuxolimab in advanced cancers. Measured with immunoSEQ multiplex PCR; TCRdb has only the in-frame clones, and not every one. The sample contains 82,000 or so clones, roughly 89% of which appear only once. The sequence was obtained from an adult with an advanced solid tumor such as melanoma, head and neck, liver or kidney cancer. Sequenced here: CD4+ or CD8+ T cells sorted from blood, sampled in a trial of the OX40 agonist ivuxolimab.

The CDR3 loop is CASHAVGTVNTEAFF. The CDR3 DNA follows: TGTGCCAGCCATGCCGTCGGGACAGTAAACACTGAAGCTTTCTTT. This chain connects TRBV2 to TRBJ1-1; 7 bases map to TRBD1. This CDR3 contains 15 residues. V shed 8 bases and J 2 bases; nucleotides not matched to a gene: 11. Germline CDR1 is SNHLY and CDR2 is FYNNEI.